This passage covers 17 T cell receptor beta chains from one sample sequenced in a study of blood T cell repertoires in COVID-19. Using immunoSEQ multiplex PCR, the repertoire was profiled, and TCRdb retains in-frame clones only, with some absent. The data hold around 290,000 clones, with approximately 89% observed a single time. Material: peripheral blood. The receptors here all came from a woman in her 30s with COVID-19, enrolled during active disease.

The count of this clone is one. The genes are TRBV2 and TRBJ2-7; 9 nucleotides match TRBD2. CDR1 is SNHLY, CDR2 FYNNEI, per germline. The CDR3 totals 15 residues. V dropped 3 bases and J dropped 0; count of bases not matched to a gene: 3. CDR3 amino acids: CASSEGREGSYEQYF. CDR3 DNA: TGTGCCAGCAGTGAGGGGCGGGAGGGCTCCTACGAGCAGTACTTC. Combining the CDR3 with reference TRBV2 and TRBJ2-7 gives the whole variable domain EPEVTQTPSHQVTQMGQEVILRCVPISNHLYFYWYRQILGQKVEFLVSFYNNEISEKSEIFDDQFSVERPDGSNFTLKIRSTKLEDSAMYFCASSEGREGSYEQYFGPGTRLTVT.

The V and J genes are TRBV24-1 and TRBJ2-5, with 7 bases fitting TRBD1. This CDR3 comprises 17 residues. Trimming took 2 bases from V and 4 from J; bases not matched to a gene: 12. Germline V lookup: CDR1 KGHDR, CDR2 SFDVKD. Here the CDR3 reads CATSDCSPDRVRETQYF. CDR3 nucleotides: TGTGCCACCAGTGATTGTTCCCCCGACAGGGTAAGAGAGACCCAGTACTTC.

This chain connects TRBV5-1 to TRBJ1-5; tentative D call: TRBD1 (5 bases). The CDR3 runs to 13 residues. Trimming shortened V by 5 bases and J by 3 bases, and 9 bases separated the two germline ends. Germline V gives CDR1 SGHRS, CDR2 YFSETQ. CDR3 bases: TGCGCCAGCAGACAGGACACCAATCAGCCCCAGCATTTT. Its protein is CASRQDTNQPQHF.

This clone was counted at least ten times. The chain is built from TRBV4-1 and TRBJ1-3, with 8 nucleotides matching TRBD1. This CDR3 comprises 15 residues. Germline assignment: CDR1 MGHRA and CDR2 YSYEKL. V lost 1 base, J lost 4 bases, and 3 bases stayed unmatched. The DNA for the CDR3 is TGCGCCAGCAGCCAAGTTGGGGACAGGGGAAACACCATATATTTT. This codes for CASSQVGDRGNTIYF.

The chain has TRBV6-6 and TRBJ2-5; D is possibly TRBD1 (6 bases). Germline CDR1 MNHNY, CDR2 SVGAGI (reference sequence). The CDR3 covers 13 residues. With 6 bases removed from V and 4 bases from J, the gap between germline ends came to 12 bases. CDR3 in amino acids: CASSLQGRETQYF. The CDR3 DNA follows: TGTGCCAGCAGCTTACAGGGAAGAGAGACCCAGTACTTC.

In this sample, this clone turned up once. The chain links TRBV14 to TRBJ2-1, with 12 nucleotides matching TRBD2. CDR1 SGHDN and CDR2 FVKESK come from the germline V gene. V lost 5 bases and J lost 9; bases outside the gene matches: 8. The CDR3 loop spans 15 amino acids. The CDR3 DNA reads as TGTGCCAGCAGCTCCAGACTAGCGGGAGTCAGTGAGCAGTTCTTC. Encoded protein: CASSSRLAGVSEQFF.

This rearrangement joins TRBV15 to TRBJ2-3, with TRBD2 identical over 8 bases. V lost 0 bases, J lost 2 bases, and 7 bases stayed unmatched. CDR1 is LNHNV and CDR2 is YYDKDF in the germline V gene (reference sequence). This CDR3 is built from 17 residues. This chain's CDR3 is CATSRDRAGGVTDTQYF. In nucleotides, the CDR3 is TGTGCCACCAGCAGAGATCGGGCGGGAGGCGTCACAGATACGCAGTATTTT.

J is TRBJ2-2 and V is TRBV3-1 (or the pseudogene TRBV3-2), with D unclear. The V end was cut by 0 bases, the J end by 2 bases, with 7 bases between. The CDR3 runs 15 residues. In germline, CDR1 is LGHDT, CDR2 YNNKEL (reference sequence). CDR3 sequence (DNA): TGTGCCAGCAGCCAAGATCTGACTAACACCGGGGAGCTGTTTTTT. Translation gives CASSQDLTNTGELFF.

The table lists this clone with a count of one. This chain uses TRBV11-2 with TRBJ2-7, with 8 bases aligning to TRBD2. The V segment lost 5 bases and the J segment 6 bases; nucleotides outside the gene matches: 6. This CDR3 has 13 residues. The germline V gene encodes CDR1 SGHAT and CDR2 FQNNGV. The CDR3 protein is CASSRDREGEQYF. CDR3 bases: TGTGCCAGCAGCAGGGACCGGGAGGGCGAGCAGTACTTC.

The gene calls are TRBV11-3 and TRBJ2-5; D is perhaps TRBD2 (6 bases). The CDR3 sequence is 14 residues long. Germline values: CDR1 SGHNT, CDR2 YENEEA. V was cut by 0 bases and J by 4 bases, with 9 bases left in between. The CDR3 protein is CASSLDASVETQYF. The CDR3 coding sequence is TGTGCCAGCAGCTTAGATGCTAGCGTAGAGACCCAGTACTTC.

The genes are TRBV10-3 and TRBJ2-2, with a possible D match to TRBD1 (6 bases). The V gene's germline CDR1 is ENHRY and CDR2 SYGVKD. With 9 bases removed from V and 5 bases from J, the gap between germline ends came to 16 bases. CDR3 size: 14 residues. The DNA of the CDR3 is TGTGCCATTCGGGCAGAAGGGGGAACCGGGGAGCTGTTTTTT. Its protein product is CAIRAEGGTGELFF.

The V gene is TRBV29-1, the J gene TRBJ1-4; TRBD1 aligns across 8 bases. J lost 6 bases, V lost 1 base, and 4 bases had no gene match. The CDR3 covers 14 residues. Germline CDR1 is SQVTM and CDR2 is ANQGSEA. CDR3 nucleotide sequence: TGCAGCGTTGAAGGCCAACAGGGGGATGAAAAACTGTTTTTT. Its translation: CSVEGQQGDEKLFF. Full variable domain (remainder filled in from reference TRBV29-1 and TRBJ1-4): SAVISQKPSRDICQRGTSLTIQCQVDSQVTMMFWYRQQPGQSLTLIATANQGSEATYESGFVIDKFPISRPNLTFSTLTVSNMSPEDSSIYLCSVEGQQGDEKLFFGSGTQLSVL.

J is TRBJ2-7 and V is TRBV5-6; 9 bases align to TRBD2. The CDR3 is 15 amino acids. V trimming: 3 bases; J trimming: 4 bases; junction bases outside the gene matches: 8. CDR1 is SGHDT and CDR2 is YYEEEE in the germline V gene. The CDR3 region is CASSSGPAGGYEQYF. The CDR3 DNA follows: TGTGCCAGCAGCTCGGGACCAGCGGGAGGTTACGAGCAGTACTTC.

There are a few counts of this clone. The rearrangement links TRBV7-9 to TRBJ2-7; 7 nucleotides match TRBD2. V trimming: 1 base; J trimming: 6 bases; junction bases outside the gene matches: 6. Germline V gives CDR1 SEHNR, CDR2 FQNEAQ (reference sequence). The CDR3 extends over 14 amino acids. DNA of the CDR3: TGTGCCAGCAGCTTAGTGGGAGGGCCCGGCGAGCAGTACTTC. As protein: CASSLVGGPGEQYF.

The chain carries TRBV30 and TRBJ1-2; D is unclear. Germline V gene data show CDR1 as GTSNPN and CDR2 as SVGIG (reference sequence). The CDR3 sequence is 10 residues long. V gave up 3 bases and J gave up 8 bases, with 7 bases separating them. CDR3 sequence reads: CAWRDSGYTF. For the CDR3, the DNA is TGTGCCTGGAGGGACTCCGGCTACACCTTC.

The chain has TRBV27 and TRBJ1-6; maybe TRBD1 (5 bases). The CDR3 has 14 residues. Looked up from germline, CDR1 is MNHEY and CDR2 is SMNVEV (reference sequence). Trimming cost V 5 bases and J 5 bases, with 10 bases left between them. This CDR3 reads CASSGRDNNSPLHF. Here the CDR3 DNA reads TGTGCCAGCAGTGGCAGGGATAATAATTCACCCCTCCACTTT.

The chain couples TRBV6-5 to TRBJ1-1; D is unresolved. The ends were cut back, 3 bases at V and 4 bases at J, with 12 bases in the middle. The CDR3 extends over 14 amino acids. Germline CDR1 is MNHEY and CDR2 is SVGAGI. This CDR3 is CASSYSGRATEAFF. In DNA form, the CDR3 reads TGTGCCAGCAGTTATTCCGGGAGGGCCACTGAAGCTTTCTTT.